These 20 T cell receptor beta chains came from one sample sequenced in a study of CD8+ T cells in alopecia areata. Sequencing templates came from extracted RNA that was reverse transcribed into cDNA. Clones were sequenced by immunoSEQ multiplex PCR, and TCRdb holds only the in-frame ones, with some missing. The sample contains almost 250,000 clones, 65% to 70% of which appear only once. Sample: CD4+ T cells sorted from blood, taken at week 0. These receptor sequences come from a human donor with alopecia areata.

The rearrangement joins TRBV29-1 to TRBJ2-3; D is tentatively TRBD1 or TRBD2 (6 bases each). The CDR3 is 14 residues long. Germline V gene data show CDR1 as SQVTM and CDR2 as ANQGSEA. V lost 4 bases, J lost 5 bases, and 16 bases lay in between. CDR3 sequence: CSVVSGAGGDTQYF. DNA of the CDR3: TGCAGCGTTGTATCGGGGGCTGGGGGAGATACGCAGTATTTT.

This clone has only a few counts. The V gene is TRBV5-1, the J gene TRBJ2-5; D remains ambiguous. Trimming left V 2 bases short and J 4 bases short, with 12 bases between. The CDR3 extends over 14 amino acids. Germline V gene sequence: CDR1 SGHRS, CDR2 YFSETQ. CDR3 DNA sequence: TGCGCCAGCAGCTTAGCCTCCCCTCGAGAGACCCAGTACTTC. This codes for CASSLASPRETQYF.

The CDR3 sequence: CAWSVRGGVENQPQHF. CDR3 nucleotide sequence: TGTGCCTGGAGTGTACGGGGAGGGGTAGAAAATCAGCCCCAGCATTTT. The rearrangement links TRBV30 to TRBJ1-5, with D maybe TRBD1 (5 bases). Germline CDR1 is GTSNPN and CDR2 is SVGIG (reference sequence). CDR3 size: 16 residues. The V gene lost 0 bases and the J gene lost 4 bases, with 16 bases spanning the gap.

The chain uses TRBV29-1 and TRBJ2-3; the match to TRBD2 covers 15 bases. Trimming cost V 6 bases and J 14 bases; bases outside gene matches: 6. The CDR3 totals 12 residues. From germline, CDR1 is SQVTM and CDR2 ANQGSEA. For the CDR3, the DNA is TGCAGCGTCGGGACTAGCGGGGGGTTTACGTATTTT. Its translation is CSVGTSGGFTYF.

This clone was seen a few times. The rearrangement uses TRBV13 and TRBJ2-6; D is unclear. CDR1 and CDR2 (germline): PRHDT, FYEKMQ (reference sequence). This CDR3 contains 15 residues. Deletions cut 7 bases from V and 0 bases from J, with 10 bases between. DNA of the CDR3: TGTGCCAGCACAGAGGACGCCTCTGGGGCCAACGTCCTGACTTTC. Amino acids: CASTEDASGANVLTF.

V and J are TRBV30 and TRBJ2-5; D uncertain. Between the trimmed V and J ends, which lost 4 bases and 1 base, there was a span of 13 bases. The CDR3 covers 14 residues. CDR1 and CDR2 (germline): GTSNPN, SVGIG (reference sequence). The CDR3 protein is CAWNRQSPQETQYF. CDR3 DNA: TGTGCCTGGAACCGCCAGAGTCCCCAAGAGACCCAGTACTTC.

The rearrangement links TRBV7-9 to TRBJ2-6, with D tentatively TRBD1 (6 bases). The CDR3 extends over 15 amino acids. Germline CDR1 reads SEHNR; CDR2 reads FQNEAQ (reference sequence). The V end lost 5 bases, the J end lost 2 bases, and 10 bases lay between the germline ends. The CDR3 loop is CASSHTGPGANVLTF. Written as DNA, the CDR3 is TGTGCCAGCAGCCATACAGGGCCTGGGGCCAACGTCCTGACTTTC.

The chain joins TRBV29-1 to TRBJ2-1; no definite D call. CDR1 and CDR2 from the germline V gene are SQVTM and ANQGSEA. The length of the CDR3 is 11 residues. V gave up 0 bases and J gave up 7 bases, with 4 bases separating them. CDR3 DNA: TGCAGCGTTGAAGATCTTAATGAGCAGTTCTTC. Its translation is CSVEDLNEQFF.

This chain joins TRBV30 and TRBJ1-1, with D possibly TRBD1 on 6 matching bases. The V and J ends lost 3 bases and 1 base respectively, with 24 bases between them. This CDR3 is built from 18 residues. Looked up from germline, CDR1 is GTSNPN and CDR2 is SVGIG (reference sequence). CDR3 sequence reads: CAWRPSPFRGSTNTEAFF. The CDR3 nucleotides read TGTGCCTGGAGACCTTCCCCATTCAGGGGAAGCACGAACACTGAAGCTTTCTTT.

This chain uses TRBV29-1 with TRBJ2-5, with unresolved D. CDR3 size: 14 residues. The V end lost 5 bases, the J end lost 5 bases, and 18 bases lay between the germline ends. The germline V gene has CDR1 SQVTM and CDR2 ANQGSEA. In nucleotides, the CDR3 is TGCAGCGTTCGCTGGAATCGAGCTGCGGAGACCCAGTACTTC. Its protein is CSVRWNRAAETQYF. The variable domain in full, completed from reference TRBV29-1 and TRBJ2-5, reads SAVISQKPSRDICQRGTSLTIQCQVDSQVTMMFWYRQQPGQSLTLIATANQGSEATYESGFVIDKFPISRPNLTFSTLTVSNMSPEDSSIYLCSVRWNRAAETQYFGPGTRLLVL.

The rearrangement uses TRBV14 and TRBJ2-1; D perhaps matches TRBD2 (7 bases). Germline V gene lookup returns CDR1 SGHDN and CDR2 FVKESK. With 1 base removed from V and 0 bases from J, the gap between germline ends came to 13 bases. The CDR3 is 17 residues long. CDR3 residues: CASSQVTGGYSYNEQFF. CDR3 nucleotide sequence: TGTGCCAGCAGCCAAGTTACGGGGGGCTACTCCTACAATGAGCAGTTCTTC.

V gene TRBV30 combines with J gene TRBJ1-1; possible D gene TRBD1, 5 bases. CDR3 length equals 10 residues. CDR1 is GTSNPN, CDR2 SVGIG, per germline (reference sequence). The germline V and J ends were trimmed by 7 bases and 5 bases, with 8 bases remaining between them. CDR3 coding DNA: TGTGCCTCCAGGGTGACTGAAGCTTTCTTT. It encodes CASRVTEAFF.

The V call is TRBV29-1, the J call TRBJ1-3; D not resolved. The CDR3 loop spans 12 amino acids. Germline lookup yields CDR1 SQVTM and CDR2 ANQGSEA. The germline V and J ends were trimmed by 5 bases and 0 bases, with 5 bases remaining between them. The CDR3 coding sequence is TGCAGCGTTAGTGTCTCTGGAAACACCATATATTTT. Translation gives CSVSVSGNTIYF. Based on the CDR3 plus reference TRBV29-1 and TRBJ1-3, the full variable domain is SAVISQKPSRDICQRGTSLTIQCQVDSQVTMMFWYRQQPGQSLTLIATANQGSEATYESGFVIDKFPISRPNLTFSTLTVSNMSPEDSSIYLCSVSVSGNTIYFGEGSWLTVV.

This chain links TRBV29-1 with TRBJ1-2; D gene unclear. Per germline, CDR1 SQVTM and CDR2 ANQGSEA. The CDR3 has 12 residues. V was shortened by 4 bases and J by 2 bases, with 8 bases between the two germline ends. The CDR3 nucleotides read TGCAGCGTTGTAAAACAGAACTATGGCTACACCTTC. Protein: CSVVKQNYGYTF.

This clone has a count of ten or more. The V and J genes are TRBV29-1 and TRBJ2-1; D gene unclear. Germline V gene data show CDR1 as SQVTM and CDR2 as ANQGSEA. The CDR3 sequence is 14 residues long. V lost 5 bases, J lost 2 bases, and 13 bases lay in between. Here the CDR3 DNA reads TGCAGCGTTCTACTTGACGTACCCTACAATGAGCAGTTCTTC. Translation gives CSVLLDVPYNEQFF.

This clone has just one count. The V gene is TRBV30, the J gene TRBJ2-2; the D is unclear. The CDR3 runs 13 residues. V lost 5 bases, J lost 1 base, and 8 bases lay in between. Germline V gene data show CDR1 as GTSNPN and CDR2 as SVGIG (reference sequence). The CDR3 loop is CAWGRRNTGELFF. The CDR3 DNA follows: TGTGCCTGGGGGCGGAGGAACACCGGGGAGCTGTTTTTT.

V gene TRBV9 combines with J gene TRBJ1-1; no definite D call. The CDR3 has 15 residues. Germline V gene lookup returns CDR1 SGDLS and CDR2 YYNGEE. V was cut by 1 base and J by 2 bases, with 12 bases left in between. The CDR3 DNA reads as TGTGCCAGCAGCGTAAGTCTAAGATTAAACACTGAAGCTTTCTTT. Protein sequence: CASSVSLRLNTEAFF.

The chain couples TRBV30 to TRBJ1-5, with 7 bases fitting TRBD1. Germline V gives CDR1 GTSNPN, CDR2 SVGIG (reference sequence). The CDR3 loop spans 13 amino acids. J gave up 3 bases and V 2 bases, and 1 base lay outside the gene matches. CDR3: CAWSTGVNQPQHF. CDR3 DNA: TGTGCCTGGAGTACAGGGGTCAATCAGCCCCAGCATTTT.

The V gene is TRBV29-1, the J gene TRBJ2-5; 9 bases line up with TRBD1. Losses at the gene ends were 7 bases for V and 4 bases for J; bases not matched to a gene: 7. CDR1 is SQVTM and CDR2 is ANQGSEA in the germline V gene. This CDR3 comprises 13 residues. As DNA, the CDR3 is TGCAGCGCTGCCGGGACAGGGCTAGAGACCCAGTACTTC. It is translated as CSAAGTGLETQYF.

The chain carries TRBV10-3 and TRBJ1-2, with 10 bases matching TRBD1. The CDR3 runs to 16 residues. In germline, CDR1 is ENHRY, CDR2 SYGVKD. The junction had 9 bases not matched to a gene; V was cut back by 4 bases and J by 4 bases. The CDR3 sequence: CAISGRGTGDGYGYTF. CDR3 DNA sequence: TGTGCCATCAGTGGAAGAGGGACAGGGGATGGCTATGGCTACACCTTC.